The clone carrying this T cell receptor beta chain was counted a few times. The antigen remains undetermined. The sample is drawn from a study of OX40 agonist ivuxolimab in advanced cancers. Study summary: Ivuxolimab, which is an agonistic anti-OX40 (CD134) antibody, was administered to the patients.

Produced via immunoSEQ multiplex PCR; TCRdb's table is partial and in-frame only. The data contain just under 65,000 clones, approximately 85% of them singletons. Looked up from germline, CDR1 is SGHAT and CDR2 is FQNNGV. Trimming shortened V by 3 bases and J by 4 bases, and 9 bases separated the two germline ends. The CDR3 is 14 amino acids. Whole-study findings and limits: Certain nonresponding patients likewise had low normalized T-cell clonal expansion. In the 0.1 to 3.0 mg/kg range, CD4+ and CD8+ blood T cells had expanded clonally by week 6.

This receptor was obtained from an adult with an advanced solid tumor such as melanoma, head and neck, liver or kidney cancer. Material: CD4+ or CD8+ T cells sorted from blood, obtained in a trial of the OX40 agonist ivuxolimab. J is TRBJ1-4 and V is TRBV11-2, with D possibly being TRBD1 (6 bases). The CDR3 coding sequence is TGTGCCAGCAGCTTTTTACAGGGTAATGAAAAACTGTTTTTT. The encoded protein is CASSFLQGNEKLFF.